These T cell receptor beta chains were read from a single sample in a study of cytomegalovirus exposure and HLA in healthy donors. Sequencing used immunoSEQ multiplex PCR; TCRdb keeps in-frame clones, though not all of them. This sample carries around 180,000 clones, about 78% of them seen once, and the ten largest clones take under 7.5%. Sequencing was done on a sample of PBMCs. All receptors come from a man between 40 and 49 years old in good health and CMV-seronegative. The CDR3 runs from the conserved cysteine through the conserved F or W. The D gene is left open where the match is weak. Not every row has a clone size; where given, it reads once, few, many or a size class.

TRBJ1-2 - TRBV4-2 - CASSQENRVGYGYTF TGTGCCAGCAGCCAAGAGAACAGGGTAGGCTATGGCTACACCTTC
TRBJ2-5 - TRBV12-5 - CASGPQDSRTQYF TGTGCTAGTGGTCCTCAGGACAGTAGGACCCAGTACTTC
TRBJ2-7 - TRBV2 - CASSNIPGISYEQYF TGTGCCAGCAGCAACATTCCAGGGATCTCCTACGAGCAGTACTTC
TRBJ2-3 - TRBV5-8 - CASSLGGQRTDTQYF TGTGCCAGCAGCTTAGGAGGACAGCGCACAGATACGCAGTATTTT
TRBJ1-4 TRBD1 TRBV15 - CATLQPGTGSEKLFF TGTGCCACCCTACAACCGGGGACAGGGAGTGAAAAACTGTTTTTT
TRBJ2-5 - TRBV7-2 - CASSLPTRQETQYF TGTGCCAGCAGCTTACCGACTAGACAAGAGACCCAGTACTTC
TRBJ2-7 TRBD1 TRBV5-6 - CASSFPRGFSYEQYF TGTGCCAGCAGCTTCCCCAGGGGGTTCTCCTACGAGCAGTACTTC
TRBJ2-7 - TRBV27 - CASRLWGQGNEQYF TGTGCCAGCAGGCTTTGGGGGCAGGGAAACGAGCAGTACTTC
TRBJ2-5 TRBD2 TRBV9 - CASSVAGLAEETQYF TGTGCCAGCAGCGTAGCGGGGCTAGCGGAAGAGACCCAGTACTTC
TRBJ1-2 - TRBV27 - CASSPSDRPLYGYTF TGTGCCAGCAGTCCTTCCGACAGGCCACTCTATGGCTACACCTTC
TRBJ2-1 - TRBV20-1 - CSAHNFNEQFF TGCAGTGCTCATAACTTCAATGAGCAGTTCTTC
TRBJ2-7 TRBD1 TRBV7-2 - CASSLDRGYEQYF TGTGCCAGCAGCTTAGACAGGGGCTACGAGCAGTACTTC
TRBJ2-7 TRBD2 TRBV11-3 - CASSKGASGGYEQYF TGTGCCAGCAGCAAGGGCGCTAGCGGGGGCTACGAGCAGTACTTC
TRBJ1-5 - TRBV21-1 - CASSNRNRVNNQPQHF TGTGCCAGCAGCAATCGAAACAGGGTTAACAATCAGCCCCAGCATTTT
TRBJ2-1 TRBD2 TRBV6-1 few CASSLAGSYNEQFF TGTGCCAGCAGTCTAGCGGGCTCCTACAATGAGCAGTTCTTC
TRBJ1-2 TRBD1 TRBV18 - CASSPGGQGGYGYTF TGTGCCAGCTCACCAGGGGGACAGGGCGGCTATGGCTACACCTTC
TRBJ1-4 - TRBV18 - CAGSREEGKLFF TGTGCCGGCTCAAGGGAGGAGGGGAAACTGTTTTTT
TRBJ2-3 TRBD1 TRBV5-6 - CASSLAGQGGTDTQYF TGTGCCAGCAGCTTGGCAGGACAGGGGGGCACAGATACGCAGTATTTT
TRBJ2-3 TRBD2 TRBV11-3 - CASSLAGGGTDTQYF TGTGCCAGCAGCCTAGCGGGGGGGGGCACAGATACGCAGTATTTT
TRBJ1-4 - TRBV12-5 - CASGLVLGELFF TGTGCTAGTGGTTTGGTACTCGGGGAACTGTTTTTT
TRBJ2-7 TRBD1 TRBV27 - CASSSRDRGHEQYF TGTGCCAGCAGTTCCCGGGACAGGGGCCACGAGCAGTACTTC
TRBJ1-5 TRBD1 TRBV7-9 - CASSVQGFPPQHF TGTGCCAGCAGCGTACAGGGGTTTCCGCCCCAGCATTTT
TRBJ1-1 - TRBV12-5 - CASGLSPLSNTEAFF TGTGCTAGTGGTTTAAGCCCGTTGTCGAACACTGAAGCTTTCTTT
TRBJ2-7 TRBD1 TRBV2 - CASSNSMIWDRDRGIGQYF TGTGCCAGCAGTAACAGCATGATTTGGGACCGGGACAGGGGGATCGGGCAGTACTTC
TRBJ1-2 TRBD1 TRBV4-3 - CASSQDRDRPNYGYTF TGCGCCAGCAGCCAAGATAGGGACAGACCCAACTATGGCTACACCTTC
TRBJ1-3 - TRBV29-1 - CSAKGQGTDTIYF TGCAGCGCCAAGGGGCAGGGGACGGACACCATATATTTT
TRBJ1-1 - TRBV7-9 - CASSARGGHHTEAFF TGTGCCAGCAGCGCCCGGGGAGGCCACCACACTGAAGCTTTCTTT
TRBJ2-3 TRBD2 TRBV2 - CATQIAGGVTDTQYF TGTGCCACACAAATAGCGGGGGGCGTCACAGATACGCAGTATTTT
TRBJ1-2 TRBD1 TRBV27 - CASRTGGGYGYTF TGTGCCAGCAGGACAGGGGGCGGGTATGGCTACACCTTC
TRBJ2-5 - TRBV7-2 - CASSSVETQYF TGTGCCAGCAGCTCGGTAGAGACCCAGTACTTC
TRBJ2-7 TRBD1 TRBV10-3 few CAISESTGGYEQYF TGTGCCATCAGTGAGTCTACAGGGGGCTACGAGCAGTACTTC
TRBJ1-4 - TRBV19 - CASSEGQMGEKLFF TGTGCCAGTAGTGAAGGACAGATGGGTGAAAAACTGTTTTTT
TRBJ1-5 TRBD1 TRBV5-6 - CASSLSRGRKPQHF TGTGCCAGCAGTTTGAGCAGGGGGCGAAAACCCCAGCATTTT
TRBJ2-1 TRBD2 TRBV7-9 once CASSPRISGSSYNEQFF TGTGCCAGCAGCCCCAGGATAAGCGGGAGCTCCTACAATGAGCAGTTCTTC
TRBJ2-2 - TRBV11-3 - CASSRTSGVGELFF TGTGCCAGCAGCCGAACTTCGGGGGTCGGGGAGCTGTTTTTT
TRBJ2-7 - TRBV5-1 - CASSRAGQRVDEQYF TGCGCCAGCAGCCGGGCGGGACAGAGGGTCGACGAGCAGTACTTC
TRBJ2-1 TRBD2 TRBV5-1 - CASSLPSGGQFF TGCGCCAGCAGCTTACCTAGCGGGGGGCAGTTCTTC
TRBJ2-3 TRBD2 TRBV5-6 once CASSLRPGGPRRDTQYF TGTGCCAGCAGCTTACGGCCGGGAGGCCCTAGGAGAGATACGCAGTATTTT
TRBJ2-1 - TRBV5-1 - CASSLGVREDYNEQFF TGCGCCAGCAGCTTGGGAGTTAGAGAAGACTACAATGAGCAGTTCTTC
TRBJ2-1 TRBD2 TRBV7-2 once CASSLALAGGPEQFF TGTGCCAGCAGCTTAGCGCTAGCGGGGGGGCCTGAGCAGTTCTTC
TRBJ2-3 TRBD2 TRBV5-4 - CASSLWASGAGTDTQYF TGTGCCAGCAGCTTGTGGGCTAGCGGGGCTGGCACAGATACGCAGTATTTT
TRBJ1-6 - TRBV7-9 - CASSLAGGDTALSPLHF TGTGCCAGCAGCTTAGCAGGAGGAGACACCGCATTATCACCCCTCCACTTT
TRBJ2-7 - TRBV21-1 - CASRVRKEQYF TGTGCCAGCCGCGTCCGTAAGGAGCAGTACTTC
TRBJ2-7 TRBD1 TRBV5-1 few CASSWGQADTYEQYF TGCGCCAGCAGCTGGGGACAGGCCGACACCTACGAGCAGTACTTC
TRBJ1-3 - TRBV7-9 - CASSSGSEGNTIYF TGTGCCAGCAGCTCGGGGTCCGAAGGAAACACCATATATTTT
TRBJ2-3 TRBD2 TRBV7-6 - CASSPSRLAGTDTQYF TGTGCCAGCAGCCCATCCCGACTAGCGGGCACAGATACGCAGTATTTT
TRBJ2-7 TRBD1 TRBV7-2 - CASSLDRGGEQYF TGTGCCAGCAGCTTGGACAGGGGGGGTGAGCAGTACTTC
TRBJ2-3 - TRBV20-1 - CSAPRGDTQYF TGCAGTGCTCCCCGGGGAGATACGCAGTATTTT
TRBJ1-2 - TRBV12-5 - CASGLGHRDYGYTF TGTGCTAGTGGTTTGGGACACAGGGACTATGGCTACACCTTC
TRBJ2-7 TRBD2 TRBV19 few CASSMAGGSYEQYF TGTGCCAGTAGTATGGCGGGGGGTTCCTACGAGCAGTACTTC
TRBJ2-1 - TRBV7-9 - CASSFSLDYNEQFF TGTGCCAGCAGCTTTAGCCTCGATTACAATGAGCAGTTCTTC
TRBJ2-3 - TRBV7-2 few CASSLRASTDTQYF TGTGCCAGCAGCTTGCGGGCTAGCACAGATACGCAGTATTTT
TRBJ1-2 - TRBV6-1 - CASRSYLDRMDGYTF TGTGCCAGCAGGAGCTACTTGGACAGAATGGATGGCTACACCTTC